One and the same sample provided the 19 T cell receptor beta chains below, sequenced in a study of blood T cell repertoires in COVID-19. The data were produced by immunoSEQ multiplex PCR, yet TCRdb's version contains in-frame clones alone and is incomplete. The table includes roughly 400,000 clones, 80% to 95% detected once. The sample consisted of PBMCs or T cells enriched from blood (not recorded which). All receptors derive from a woman between 35 and 50 years old who had been exposed to COVID-19.

A few counts support this clone. V gene TRBV2 combines with J gene TRBJ2-7; D ambiguous. Looked up from germline, CDR1 is SNHLY and CDR2 is FYNNEI. V was trimmed by 7 bases and J by 2 bases, leaving 12 bases between them. CDR3 length: 13 amino acids. CDR3 in amino acids: CASTQPTPYEQYF. The CDR3 coding sequence is TGTGCCAGCACACAGCCTACACCCTACGAGCAGTACTTC.

The chain joins TRBV6-1 to TRBJ1-5; TRBD1 aligns across 9 bases. CDR1 is MNHNS and CDR2 is SASEGT in the germline V gene. V lost 3 bases to trimming and J lost 6 bases; unmatched junction nucleotides: 3. The CDR3 extends over 14 amino acids. The CDR3 reads CASSDTGGGQPQHF. The CDR3 coding sequence is TGTGCCAGCAGTGATACAGGGGGCGGTCAGCCCCAGCATTTT.

The chain links TRBV19 to TRBJ2-1, with TRBD1 identical over 9 bases. The CDR3 consists of 14 residues. J lost 8 bases, V lost 4 bases, and 6 bases had no gene match. Per germline, CDR1 LNHDA and CDR2 SQIVND (reference sequence). The CDR3 is CASSKTGGVDEQFF. DNA of the CDR3: TGTGCCAGTAGTAAAACAGGGGGCGTTGATGAGCAGTTCTTC. Looking up the rest from reference TRBV19 and TRBJ2-1 gives the full variable domain: DGGITQSPKYLFRKEGQNVTLSCEQNLNHDAMYWYRQDPGQGLRLIYYSQIVNDFQKGDIAEGYSVSREKKESFPLTVTSAQKNPTAFYLCASSKTGGVDEQFFGPGTRLTVL.

This chain connects TRBV2 to TRBJ1-5, with a possible D match to TRBD1 (5 bases). V was shortened by 10 bases and J by 0 bases, with 16 bases between the two germline ends. Germline V lookup: CDR1 SNHLY, CDR2 FYNNEI. The CDR3 covers 15 residues. This CDR3 reads CATKSQGNSNQPQHF. CDR3 sequence (DNA): TGTGCCACCAAGAGTCAGGGAAATAGCAATCAGCCCCAGCATTTT.

This chain joins TRBV25-1 and TRBJ1-2; 9 bases are a match to TRBD1. The junction had 5 bases not matched to a gene; V was cut back by 1 base and J by 8 bases. Germline CDR1 reads MGHDK; CDR2 reads SYGVNS. The CDR3 totals 14 residues. The CDR3 is CASSELDRGAGYTF. CDR3 sequence (DNA): TGTGCCAGCAGTGAATTAGACAGGGGGGCCGGCTACACCTTC.

V usage is TRBV5-1 and J usage is TRBJ1-3; the match to TRBD1 covers 10 bases. This CDR3 region has 17 residues. With 2 bases clipped from V and 0 bases from J, the junction kept 5 bases outside the gene matches. CDR1 and CDR2 from the germline V gene are SGHRS and YFSETQ. In DNA, the CDR3 is TGCGCCAGCAGCTTCCGGACAGGGGGTACCTCTGGAAACACCATATATTTT. This translates into CASSFRTGGTSGNTIYF.

The chain combines TRBV7-8 with TRBJ1-4; TRBD1 agrees at 8 bases. Germline V gene lookup returns CDR1 SGHVS and CDR2 FQNEAQ. J gave up 5 bases and V 1 base, and 9 bases lay outside the gene matches. This CDR3 region has 17 residues. CDR3 DNA sequence: TGTGCCAGCAGCTTAGAACCTTTGACAGGGGCAAATGAAAAACTGTTTTTT. Encoded protein: CASSLEPLTGANEKLFF.

This clone was counted only a few times. The chain combines TRBV12-3 or TRBV12-4 with TRBJ2-7; unclear D gene. V was trimmed by 7 bases and J by 2 bases, leaving 12 bases between them. The length of the CDR3 is 13 residues. Here the CDR3 reads CASTLRQTYEQYF. CDR3 nucleotides: TGTGCCAGCACCCTGCGGCAGACCTACGAGCAGTACTTC.

J is TRBJ1-5 and V is TRBV21-1; TRBD1 is the table's D call and was not checked against the DNA. TRBV21-1 is tagged as a pseudogene. CDR3 length: 15 residues. This chain's CDR3 is CASSLTGDVNQPQHF. The CDR3 region has the DNA TGTGCCAGCAGCCTGACAGGGGACGTCAATCAGCCCCAGCATTTT.

The chain carries TRBV6-5 and TRBJ1-1, with 11 positions matching TRBD1. The V segment lost 10 bases and the J segment 3 bases; nucleotides outside the gene matches: 7. The CDR3 extends over 14 amino acids. The germline CDR1 and CDR2 sequences are MNHEY and SVGAGI. CDR3 sequence (DNA): TGTGCCACAGGGGCGGACAGGGGGCACACTGAAGCTTTCTTT. This encodes CATGADRGHTEAFF.

The genes are TRBV6-1 and TRBJ2-7, with TRBD2 matching over 11 bases. From germline, CDR1 is MNHNS and CDR2 SASEGT. The CDR3 is made up of 18 amino acids. The V segment lost 2 bases and the J segment 2 bases; nucleotides outside the gene matches: 11. CDR3 protein: CASSERRLAGGMAYEQYF. CDR3 sequence (DNA): TGTGCCAGCAGTGAACGGCGTCTAGCGGGGGGAATGGCCTACGAGCAGTACTTC.

This CDR3 is CASSPFGGDGYTF. CDR3 bases: TGTGCCAGCAGTCCTTTTGGGGGGGATGGCTACACCTTC. The V gene is TRBV6-5, the J gene TRBJ1-2; maybe TRBD1 (5 bases). Per the germline V gene, CDR1 is MNHEY and CDR2 is SVGAGI. Trimming removed 5 bases from V and 6 bases from J, with 13 bases in between. The CDR3 spans 13 residues.

This clone showed up just a few times. The V and J genes are TRBV6-5 and TRBJ1-2; 9 bases line up with TRBD1. The V gene's germline CDR1 is MNHEY and CDR2 SVGAGI. This CDR3 comprises 15 residues. The ends lost 2 bases at V and 8 bases at J; junction bases unmatched: 9. This chain's CDR3 is CASSYRAQGARGYTF. In DNA, the CDR3 is TGTGCCAGCAGTTACCGGGCACAGGGGGCGCGGGGCTACACCTTC.

The V and J genes are TRBV11-2 and TRBJ1-1; the match to TRBD1 covers 11 bases. The CDR3 runs to 14 residues. Looked up from germline, CDR1 is SGHAT and CDR2 is FQNNGV. Trimming removed 5 bases from V and 11 bases from J; junction bases left unmatched: 10. CDR3 sequence reads: CASSQPGTGGRAFF. CDR3 coding DNA: TGTGCCAGCAGCCAACCGGGGACAGGGGGTCGGGCTTTCTTT.

The genes are TRBV4-3 and TRBJ2-3, with 8 bases aligning to TRBD1. The CDR3 contains 15 residues. Unmatched junction bases numbered 5, after V lost 4 bases and J lost 2 bases. Germline V gene lookup returns CDR1 LGHNA and CDR2 YSLEER. The CDR3 DNA follows: TGCGCCAGCAGCCGTGGACAGGGCTACACAGATACGCAGTATTTT. Translation: CASSRGQGYTDTQYF.

J is TRBJ1-1 and V is TRBV2; TRBD1 is a possible D gene (5 bases). CDR1 is SNHLY and CDR2 is FYNNEI in the germline V gene. CDR3 size: 14 residues. V gave up 4 bases and J gave up 4 bases, with 13 bases separating them. Here the CDR3 reads CASSVTEVGTEAFF. CDR3 in DNA: TGTGCCAGCAGTGTGACAGAGGTGGGCACTGAAGCTTTCTTT.

This chain connects TRBV9 to TRBJ1-2; D ambiguous. The CDR3 length is 15 residues. Deletions cut 4 bases from V and 0 bases from J, with 13 bases between. The germline V gene has CDR1 SGDLS and CDR2 YYNGEE. For the CDR3, the DNA is TGTGCCAGCAGCCCTGGTCTTGAGTCTAACTATGGCTACACCTTC. Translation gives CASSPGLESNYGYTF.

This clone showed up just once. The chain links TRBV10-3 to TRBJ1-4; weak D call: TRBD1 (6 bases). V was pared by 6 bases and J by 2 bases, with 10 bases between. CDR1 and CDR2 from the germline V gene are ENHRY and SYGVKD. The CDR3 contains 14 residues. Written as DNA, the CDR3 is TGTGCCATCAGACAGGGTGGTACTAATGAAAAACTGTTTTTT. Protein sequence: CAIRQGGTNEKLFF.

This rearrangement joins TRBV6-5 to TRBJ2-3, with 9 bases identical to TRBD2. V was clipped by 0 bases and J by 6 bases; unmatched bases: 7. Germline values: CDR1 MNHEY, CDR2 SVGAGI. The CDR3 runs to 16 residues. Here the CDR3 DNA reads TGTGCCAGCAGTTACTCAAGCGGGGGGCCGTCTGATACGCAGTATTTT. Encoded protein: CASSYSSGGPSDTQYF.